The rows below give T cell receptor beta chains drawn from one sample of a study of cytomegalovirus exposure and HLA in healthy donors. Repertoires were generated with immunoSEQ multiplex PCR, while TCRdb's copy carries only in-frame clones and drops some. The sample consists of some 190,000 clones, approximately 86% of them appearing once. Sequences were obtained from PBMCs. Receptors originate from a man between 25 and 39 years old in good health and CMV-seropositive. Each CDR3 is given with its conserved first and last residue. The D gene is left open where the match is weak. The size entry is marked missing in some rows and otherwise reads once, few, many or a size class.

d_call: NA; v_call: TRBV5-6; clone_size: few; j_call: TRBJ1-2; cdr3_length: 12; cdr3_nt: TGTGCCAGCAGCTTGGCAGGCTATGGCTACACCTTC; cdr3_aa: CASSLAGYGYTF
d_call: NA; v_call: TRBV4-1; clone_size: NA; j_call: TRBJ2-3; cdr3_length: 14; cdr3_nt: TGCGCCAGCAGCCAACTGGACAGCACAGATACGCAGTATTTT; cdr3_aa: CASSQLDSTDTQYF
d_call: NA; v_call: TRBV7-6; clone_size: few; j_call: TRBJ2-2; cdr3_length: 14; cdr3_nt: TGTGCCAGCAGCGGTACTGGGAACACCGGGGAGCTGTTTTTT; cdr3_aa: CASSGTGNTGELFF
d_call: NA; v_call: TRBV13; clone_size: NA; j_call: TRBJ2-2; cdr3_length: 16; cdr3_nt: TGTGCCAGCAGCTTAATTACAGGTGAAGGGACCGGGGAGCTGTTTTTT; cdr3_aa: CASSLITGEGTGELFF
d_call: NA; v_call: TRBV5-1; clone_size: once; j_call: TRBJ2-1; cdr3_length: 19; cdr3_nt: TGCGCCAGCAGCCCGACCAGGGAGTATTGGGCGAGCTCCTACAATGAGCAGTTCTTC; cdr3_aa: CASSPTREYWASSYNEQFF
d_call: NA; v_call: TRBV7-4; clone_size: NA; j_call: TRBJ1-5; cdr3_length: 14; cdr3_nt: TGTGCCAGCAGCTTAGCGCTCGAGGGGCAGCCCCAGCATTTT; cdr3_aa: CASSLALEGQPQHF
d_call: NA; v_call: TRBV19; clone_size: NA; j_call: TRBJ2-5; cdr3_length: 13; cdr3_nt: TGTGCCAGTAGTGTTGACTACCAAGAGACCCAGTACTTC; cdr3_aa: CASSVDYQETQYF
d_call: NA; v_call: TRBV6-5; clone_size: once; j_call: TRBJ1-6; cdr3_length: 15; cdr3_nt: TGTGCCAGCAGCCAGGGGAGCTCCTATAATTCACCCCTCCACTTT; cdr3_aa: CASSQGSSYNSPLHF
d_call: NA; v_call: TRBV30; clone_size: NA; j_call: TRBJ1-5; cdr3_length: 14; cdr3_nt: TGTGCCTGCGACCGGGGCAGCCATAATCAGCCCCAGCATTTT; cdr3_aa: CACDRGSHNQPQHF
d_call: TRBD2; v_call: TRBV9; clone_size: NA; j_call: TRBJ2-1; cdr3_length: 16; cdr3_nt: TGTGCCAGCAGCGTAGTTAGACTAGCGGGGGTTAATGAGCAGTTCTTC; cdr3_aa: CASSVVRLAGVNEQFF
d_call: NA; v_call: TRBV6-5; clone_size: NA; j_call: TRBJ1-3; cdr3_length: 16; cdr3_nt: TGTGCCAGCAGTTCATCCTCCTCGGGAGGTGGAAACACCATATATTTT; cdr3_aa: CASSSSSSGGGNTIYF
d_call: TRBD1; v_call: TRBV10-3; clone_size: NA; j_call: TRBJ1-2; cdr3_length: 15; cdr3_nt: TGTGCCATCAGCCCGGGACAGGGGGGCTACTATGGCTACACCTTC; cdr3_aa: CAISPGQGGYYGYTF
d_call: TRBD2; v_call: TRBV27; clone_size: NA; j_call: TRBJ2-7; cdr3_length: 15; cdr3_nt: TGTGCCAGCAGTCGCCGGACTAGCGGGGCCCACGAGCAGTACTTC; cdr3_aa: CASSRRTSGAHEQYF
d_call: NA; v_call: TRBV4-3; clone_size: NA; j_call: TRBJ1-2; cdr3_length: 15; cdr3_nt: TGCGCCAGCAGCCAAGAACGGCATGTTAACTATGGCTACACCTTC; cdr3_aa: CASSQERHVNYGYTF
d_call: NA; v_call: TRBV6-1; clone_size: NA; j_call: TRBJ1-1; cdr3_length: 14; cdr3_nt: TGTGCCACCCGAGATGGGGGGGAGAACACTGAAGCTTTCTTT; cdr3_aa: CATRDGGENTEAFF
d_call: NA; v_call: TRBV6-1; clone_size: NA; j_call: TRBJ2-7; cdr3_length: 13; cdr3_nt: TGTGCCAGCAGTCCAGGGACTGCCTACGAGCAGTACTTC; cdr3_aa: CASSPGTAYEQYF
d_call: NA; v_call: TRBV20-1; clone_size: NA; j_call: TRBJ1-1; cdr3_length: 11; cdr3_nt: TGCAGTGCTAGGCACGCCTCTGAAGCTTTCTTT; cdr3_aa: CSARHASEAFF
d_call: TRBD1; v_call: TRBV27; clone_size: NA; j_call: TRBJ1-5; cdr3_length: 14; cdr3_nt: TGTGCCAGCAGGACGACAGGGATCAATCAGCCCCAGCATTTT; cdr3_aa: CASRTTGINQPQHF
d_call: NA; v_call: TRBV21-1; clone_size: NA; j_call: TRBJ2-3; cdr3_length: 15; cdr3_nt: TGTGCCAGCAGCAAAGATATCAGACCCACAGATACGCAGTATTTT; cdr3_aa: CASSKDIRPTDTQYF
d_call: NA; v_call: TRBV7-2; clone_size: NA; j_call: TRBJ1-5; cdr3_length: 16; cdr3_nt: TGTGCCAGCAGCCCCGGGGGGTTAAGGCTGGATCAGCCCCAGCATTTT; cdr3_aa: CASSPGGLRLDQPQHF
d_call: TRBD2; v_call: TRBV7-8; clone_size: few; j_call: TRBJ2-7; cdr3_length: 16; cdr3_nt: TGTGCCAGCAGCTCCACTAAAATAGCGGGAGACTACGAGCAGTACTTC; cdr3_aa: CASSSTKIAGDYEQYF
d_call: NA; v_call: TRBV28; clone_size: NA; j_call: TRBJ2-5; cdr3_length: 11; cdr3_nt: TGTGCCAGCAGTTTGACGGAGACCCAGTACTTC; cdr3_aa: CASSLTETQYF
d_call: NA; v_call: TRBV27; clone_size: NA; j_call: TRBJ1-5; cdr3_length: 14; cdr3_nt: TGTGCCAGCAGTTTAATCCAGGGGCGACAGCCCCAGCATTTT; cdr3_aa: CASSLIQGRQPQHF
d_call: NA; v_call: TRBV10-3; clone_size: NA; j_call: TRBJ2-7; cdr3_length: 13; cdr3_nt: TGTGCCATTCAGGGGGACTCTTCCTACGAGCAGTACTTC; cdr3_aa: CAIQGDSSYEQYF
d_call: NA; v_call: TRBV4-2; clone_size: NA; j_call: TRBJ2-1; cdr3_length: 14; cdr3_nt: TGTGCCAGCAGCACCATAGAACGACCCCCGGAGCAGTTCTTC; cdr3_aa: CASSTIERPPEQFF
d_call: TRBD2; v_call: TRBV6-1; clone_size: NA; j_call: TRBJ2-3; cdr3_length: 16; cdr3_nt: TGTGCCAGCAGTGGACCGAGGACTAGCGGGGGAGATACGCAGTATTTT; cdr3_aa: CASSGPRTSGGDTQYF
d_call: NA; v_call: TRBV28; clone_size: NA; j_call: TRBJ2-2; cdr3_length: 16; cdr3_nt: TGTGCCAGCAGTTTCCGTTCCACTAAGGGGACCGGGGAGCTGTTTTTT; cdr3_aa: CASSFRSTKGTGELFF
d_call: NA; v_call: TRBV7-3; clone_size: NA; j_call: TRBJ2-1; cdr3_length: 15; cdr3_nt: TGTGCCAGCAGCTTACTGGCGGGGGCGTACAATGAGCAGTTCTTC; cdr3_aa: CASSLLAGAYNEQFF
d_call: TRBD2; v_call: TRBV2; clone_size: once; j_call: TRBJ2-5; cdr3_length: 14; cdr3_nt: TGTGCCATCCACGGACTAGCGGGGCGGGAGACCCAGTACTTC; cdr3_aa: CAIHGLAGRETQYF
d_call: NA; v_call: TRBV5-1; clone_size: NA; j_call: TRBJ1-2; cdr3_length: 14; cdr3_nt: TGCGCCAGCAGCTTGGACAGGGCGGGGGATGGCTACACCTTC; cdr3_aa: CASSLDRAGDGYTF
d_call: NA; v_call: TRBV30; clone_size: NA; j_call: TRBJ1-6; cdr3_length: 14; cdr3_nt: TGTGCCTGGAGTGTAACCTCCGAGGGTTCACCCCTCCACTTT; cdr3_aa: CAWSVTSEGSPLHF
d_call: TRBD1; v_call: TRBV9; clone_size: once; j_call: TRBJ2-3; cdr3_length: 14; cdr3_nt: TGTGCCAGCAGTGGGACAGTCGGCACAGATACGCAGTATTTT; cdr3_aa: CASSGTVGTDTQYF
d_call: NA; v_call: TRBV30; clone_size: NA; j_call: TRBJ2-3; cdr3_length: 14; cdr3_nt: TGTGCCCGAGGTAGCAGAGAATGGTCAGATACGCAGTATTTT; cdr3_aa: CARGSREWSDTQYF
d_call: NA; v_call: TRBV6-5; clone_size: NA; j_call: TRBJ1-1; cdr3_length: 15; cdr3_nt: TGTGCCAGCAGTCCACGGGGGTCGGGGGACACTGAAGCTTTCTTT; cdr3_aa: CASSPRGSGDTEAFF
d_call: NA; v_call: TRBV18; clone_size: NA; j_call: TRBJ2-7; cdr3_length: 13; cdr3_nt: TGTGCCAGCTCCCCCGACTGGACCTACGAGCAGTACTTC; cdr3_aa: CASSPDWTYEQYF
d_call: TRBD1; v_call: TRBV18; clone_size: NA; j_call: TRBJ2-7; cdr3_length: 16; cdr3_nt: TGTGCCAGCTCACAATTGGACAGGGATGGTTCCTACGAGCAGTACTTC; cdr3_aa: CASSQLDRDGSYEQYF
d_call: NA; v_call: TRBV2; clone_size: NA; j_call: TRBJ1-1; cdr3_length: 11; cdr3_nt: TGTGCCAGCAGTGAAGGTATCGGAGCTTTCTTT; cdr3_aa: CASSEGIGAFF
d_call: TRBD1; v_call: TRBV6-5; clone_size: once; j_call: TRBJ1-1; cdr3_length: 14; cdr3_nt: TGTGCCAGCAGCAGACAGGGGGTATATACTGAAGCTTTCTTT; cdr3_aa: CASSRQGVYTEAFF
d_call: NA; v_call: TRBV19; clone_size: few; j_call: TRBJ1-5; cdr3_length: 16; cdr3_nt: TGTGCCAGTAGTATGATGCCCCAGGGAAGCAATCAGCCCCAGCATTTT; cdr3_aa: CASSMMPQGSNQPQHF
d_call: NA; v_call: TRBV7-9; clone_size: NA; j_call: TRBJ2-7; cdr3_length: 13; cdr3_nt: TGTGCCAGCAGCTTAGCAGGGGGCTACGAGCAGTACTTC; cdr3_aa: CASSLAGGYEQYF
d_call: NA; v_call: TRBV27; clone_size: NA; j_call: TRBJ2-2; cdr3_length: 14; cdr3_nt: TGTGCCAGCAGTGAAACAAGGGACACCGGGGAGCTGTTTTTT; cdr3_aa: CASSETRDTGELFF
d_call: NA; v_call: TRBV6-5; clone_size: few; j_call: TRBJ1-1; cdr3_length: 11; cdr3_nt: TGTGCCAGTTTGAGGGGAGATGAAGCTTTCTTT; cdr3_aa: CASLRGDEAFF
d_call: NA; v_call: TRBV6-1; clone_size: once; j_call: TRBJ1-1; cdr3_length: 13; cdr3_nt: TGTGCCAGCCCTACAGACCCAGGCACTGAAGCTTTCTTT; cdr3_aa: CASPTDPGTEAFF
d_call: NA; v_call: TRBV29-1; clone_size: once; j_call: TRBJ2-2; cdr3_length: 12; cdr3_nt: TGCAGCGTTGTACCTAACACCGGGGAGCTGTTTTTT; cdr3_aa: CSVVPNTGELFF
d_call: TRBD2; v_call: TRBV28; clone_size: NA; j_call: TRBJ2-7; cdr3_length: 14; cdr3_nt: TGTGCCAGCCGATCTACTAGCGGGATCTACGAGCAGTACTTC; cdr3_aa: CASRSTSGIYEQYF
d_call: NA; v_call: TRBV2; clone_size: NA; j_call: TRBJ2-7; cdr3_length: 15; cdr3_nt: TGTGCCAGCAATAAGCGGAGGGGTTCGGGGGACGAGCAGTACTTC; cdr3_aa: CASNKRRGSGDEQYF
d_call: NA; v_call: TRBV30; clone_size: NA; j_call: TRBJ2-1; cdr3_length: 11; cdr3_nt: TGTGCCTGGCTTACAGGAAATGAGCAGTTCTTC; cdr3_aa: CAWLTGNEQFF
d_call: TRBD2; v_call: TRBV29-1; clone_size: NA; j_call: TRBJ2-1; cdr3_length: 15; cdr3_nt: TGCAGCGGGGAGGGGTTGCGGGACTCCTACAATGAGCAGTTCTTC; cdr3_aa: CSGEGLRDSYNEQFF
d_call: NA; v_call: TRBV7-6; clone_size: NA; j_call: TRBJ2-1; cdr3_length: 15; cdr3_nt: TGTGCCAGCAGCTTCGACAGTTACTCCTACAATGAGCAGTTCTTC; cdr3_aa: CASSFDSYSYNEQFF
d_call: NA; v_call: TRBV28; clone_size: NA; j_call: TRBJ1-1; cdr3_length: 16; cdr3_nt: TGTGCCAGCAGTTTATGGGCCGCGGGAGGGGCCACTGAAGCTTTCTTT; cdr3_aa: CASSLWAAGGATEAFF
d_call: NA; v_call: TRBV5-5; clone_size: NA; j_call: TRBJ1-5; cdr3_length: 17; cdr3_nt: TGTGCCAGCAGCAGGCACCGGGGTGGGACGACAAATCAGCCCCAGCATTTT; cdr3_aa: CASSRHRGGTTNQPQHF